This T cell receptor beta chain comes out of a study of OX40 agonist ivuxolimab in advanced cancers. Sequencing used immunoSEQ multiplex PCR; TCRdb keeps in-frame clones, though not all of them. The table lists 50,000 or so clones, about 77% of them singletons. Sequencing used CD4+ or CD8+ T cells sorted from blood, obtained in a trial of the OX40 agonist ivuxolimab. The receptor's source is an adult with an advanced solid tumor such as melanoma, head and neck, liver or kidney cancer.

The CDR3 nucleotides read TGTGCCTGGAGTGCCGGAGGAATAGGGCACGGCTATGGCTACACCTTC. This gives the protein CAWSAGGIGHGYGYTF. V is TRBV30 and J is TRBJ1-2, with D unresolved. The CDR3 sequence is 16 residues long. CDR1 GTSNPN and CDR2 SVGIG come from the germline V gene (reference sequence). V was trimmed by 1 base and J by 4 bases, leaving 19 bases between them.